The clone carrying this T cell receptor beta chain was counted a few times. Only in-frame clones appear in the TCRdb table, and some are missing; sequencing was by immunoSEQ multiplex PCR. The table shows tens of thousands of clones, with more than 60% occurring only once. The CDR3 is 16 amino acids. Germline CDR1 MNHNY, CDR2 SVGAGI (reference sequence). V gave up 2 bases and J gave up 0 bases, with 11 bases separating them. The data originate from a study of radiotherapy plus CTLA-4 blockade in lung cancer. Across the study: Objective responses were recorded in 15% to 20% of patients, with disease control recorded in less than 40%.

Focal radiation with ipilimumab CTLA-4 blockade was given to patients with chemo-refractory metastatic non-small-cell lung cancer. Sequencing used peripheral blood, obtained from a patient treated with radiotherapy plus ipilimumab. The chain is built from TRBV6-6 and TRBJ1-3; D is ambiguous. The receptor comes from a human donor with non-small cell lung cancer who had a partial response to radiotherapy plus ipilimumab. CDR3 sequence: CASSYERESSGNTIYF. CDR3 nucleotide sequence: TGTGCCAGCAGTTACGAGCGGGAGAGCTCTGGAAACACCATATATTTT.